This entry features one T cell receptor beta chain sequence. Its antigen is not identified. This sample is drawn from a study of cytomegalovirus exposure and HLA in healthy donors. Trimming removed 6 bases from V and 7 bases from J, with 10 bases in between. CDR3 length: 12 residues. Germline loops: CDR1 SNHLY, CDR2 FYNNEI. The PCR contained 60 Vbeta and 13 Jbeta primers. The repertoire was sequenced with immunoSEQ multiplex PCR; TCRdb's copy has only in-frame clones and lacks some. The repertoire holds tens of thousands of clones, with roughly 73% as singletons. General study points: CMV serostatus was the only immune exposure information that was available. Analysis was carried out at a later point, and it linked a missense DCLRE1C variant to TCR beta V- and J-gene trimming. The authors reported that TCR beta sequences could predict HLA-A and HLA-B alleles. These predictions were accurate for most subjects in the first cohort. Across all donors, roughly uniform sequencing depth was an assumption of the presence/absence analyses.

The clonotype originates from a male donor in good health and CMV-seropositive. The chain joins TRBV2 to TRBJ2-1, with D maybe TRBD2 (6 bases). Material: PBMCs. The CDR3 region has the DNA TGTGCCAGCAGGGCTAGCGAGAATGAGCAGTTCTTC. Amino acid sequence: CASRASENEQFF.